What follows are 14 T cell receptor beta chains derived from one specimen sequenced in a study of CD8 T cells in ankylosing spondylitis (dated by TCRdb to 2016 to 2017). The library came from 5' RACE. This sample was sequenced with an Illumina HiSeq 2500. TCRdb handled the public reads itself, with Q25 trimming in fastp and clone calling in MiXCR, and kept productive beta chains. Rows are combined by CDR3 protein, so each entry shows the most common genes and DNA. Recorded for this sample are 200,000 or so distinct CDR3 sequences; approximately 12% of them occurred a single time. Of the sample, 9.5% to 12% is held by the ten largest clones. Sequenced sample: blood, either unsorted or a sorted T cell fraction (not recorded which). The receptors here all came from a female donor with ankylosing spondylitis or in good health (not recorded which).

This clonotype has a count of ten or more. This chain links TRBV20-1 with TRBJ2-1; no clear D. Looked up from germline, CDR1 is DFQATT and CDR2 is SNEGSKA (reference sequence). This CDR3 has 13 residues. Between the trimmed V and J ends, which lost 1 base and 8 bases, there was a span of 12 bases. The CDR3 region is CSARVATGYEQFF. CDR3 nucleotide sequence: TGCAGTGCTAGAGTGGCTACCGGATATGAGCAGTTCTTC.

This chain joins TRBV20-1 and TRBJ2-7; TRBD2 agrees at 10 bases. V lost 1 base and J lost 4; bases outside the gene matches: 1. The CDR3 sequence is 13 residues long. Looked up from germline, CDR1 is DFQATT and CDR2 is SNEGSKA (reference sequence). The CDR3 loop reads CSARGLAGYEQYF. The DNA for the CDR3 is TGCAGTGCTAGAGGACTAGCGGGTTACGAGCAGTACTTC.

This clonotype was seen a few times. The chain couples TRBV2 to TRBJ2-4; D is possibly TRBD1 or TRBD2 (5 bases each). Germline assignment: CDR1 SNHLY and CDR2 FYNNEI. V gave up 7 bases and J gave up 3 bases, with 16 bases separating them. The CDR3 consists of 15 residues. The CDR3 region has the DNA TGTGCCAGCACCGAACGAGGGGCCGGCAAAAACATTCAGTACTTC. Its translation: CASTERGAGKNIQYF.

The CDR3 bases are TGTGCCAGCAGCACGGGACAGAACACTGAAGCTTTCTTT. It yields the protein CASSTGQNTEAFF. The chain has TRBV7-6 and TRBJ1-1; maybe TRBD1 (6 bases). Trimming took off 5 bases at V and 1 base at J, with 8 bases between the two ends. The CDR3 is 13 residues long. In germline, CDR1 is SGHVS, CDR2 FNYEAQ. Full variable domain (rest looked up from reference TRBV7-6 and TRBJ1-1): GAGVSQSPRYKVTKRGQDVALRCDPISGHVSLYWYRQALGQGPEFLTYFNYEAQQDKSGLPNDRFSAERPEGSISTLTIQRTEQRDSAMYRCASSTGQNTEAFFGQGTRLTVV.

This clonotype showed up just a few times. The CDR3 loop is CASSSLKGETQYF. The CDR3 coding sequence is TGTGCCAGCAGCTCCCTCAAAGGGGAGACCCAGTACTTC. The chain is built from TRBV7-9 and TRBJ2-5; D is unresolved. The CDR3 extends over 13 amino acids. CDR1 is SEHNR, CDR2 FQNEAQ, per germline (reference sequence). V was shortened by 4 bases and J by 5 bases, with 11 bases between the two germline ends.

A note on this clonotype: It may be a read error: a sequence one base away is much more abundant. The chain links TRBV7-6 to TRBJ1-5, with D unclear. This CDR3 spans 13 amino acids. CDR1 SGHVS and CDR2 FNYEAQ come from the germline V gene. The CDR3 DNA reads as TGTGCCAGCAGCTTAGCGGAGGGTCAGTCCCAGCATTTT. Protein: CASSLAEGQSQHF. The full variable domain, with the rest looked up from reference TRBV7-6 and TRBJ1-5, is GAGVSQSPRYKVTKRGQDVALRCDPISGHVSLYWYRQALGQGPEFLTYFNYEAQQDKSGLPNDRFSAERPEGSISTLTIQRTEQRDSAMYRCASSLAEGQSQHFGDGTRLSIL.

This clonotype has just a few counts. This chain uses TRBV28 with TRBJ2-7; the D call may be TRBD1 or TRBD2 (5 bases each). This CDR3 comprises 15 residues. Germline CDR1 and CDR2: MDHEN and SYDVKM. Between the trimmed V and J ends, which lost 4 bases and 3 bases, there was a span of 16 bases. DNA for the CDR3: TGTGCCAGCAGTTCGCCGGGAATGAGGGGCTACGAGCAGTACTTC. It codes for CASSSPGMRGYEQYF.

This clonotype appeared many times. This chain uses TRBV20-1 with TRBJ1-5; D is perhaps TRBD1 (5 bases). The V end was cut by 0 bases, the J end by 5 bases, with 26 bases between. CDR1 and CDR2 (germline): DFQATT, SNEGSKA (reference sequence). There are 19 residues in the CDR3. The CDR3 region has the DNA TGCAGTGCTAGAGATCGGGGTCGGAAGGAGGGGATCCGGGATCAGCCCCAGCATTTT. It yields the protein CSARDRGRKEGIRDQPQHF.

Turning to this clonotype: At one end the junction does not follow the germline gene, possibly because of a read error. The gene calls are TRBV6-5 and TRBJ2-3; possibly TRBD1 for D (5 bases). Germline CDR1 and CDR2: MNHEY and SVGAGI. The CDR3 runs to 16 residues. CDR3 sequence (DNA): TGTGCCAGCAGTTACTCGGGCGGTCCCAGCACAGGTACGCAGTATTTT. Its translation: CASSYSGGPSTGTQYF.

This clonotype occurred many times. This sequence joins TRBV5-1 and TRBJ2-2, with D unclear. V gave up 4 bases and J gave up 1 base, with 8 bases separating them. Germline lookup yields CDR1 SGHRS and CDR2 YFSETQ. This CDR3 region has 14 residues. The CDR3 coding sequence is TGCGCCAGCAGCCTGGGGTGGAACACCGGGGAGCTGTTTTTT. The encoded protein is CASSLGWNTGELFF.

There are a few counts of this clonotype. V and J are TRBV5-1 and TRBJ2-7; D tentatively fits TRBD1 or TRBD2 (5 bases each). The CDR3 has 16 amino acids. CDR1 SGHRS and CDR2 YFSETQ come from the germline V gene. Deletions cut 6 bases from V and 6 bases from J, with 25 bases between. CDR3 DNA: TGCGCCAGCAAGGAACTTTCCGGGGCCCCCGCGGCCGAGCAGTACTTC. It encodes CASKELSGAPAAEQYF.

The genes are TRBV3-1 and TRBJ2-7; no definite D call. V lost 4 bases to trimming and J lost 5 bases, with 12 bases between them. Germline CDR1 and CDR2: LGHDT and YNNKEL (reference sequence). The CDR3 length is 13 residues. CDR3 nucleotide sequence: TGTGCCAGCAGCCTCTACGGGTTGCACGAGCAGTACTTC. The encoded protein is CASSLYGLHEQYF.

This clonotype was observed many times. The chain joins TRBV6-2 or TRBV6-3 to TRBJ2-7; 8 nucleotides agree with TRBD1. The trim removed 5 bases at V and 3 bases at J, leaving 6 bases unmatched. CDR1 and CDR2 (germline): MNHEY, SVGEGT. The CDR3 has 14 residues. The CDR3 coding sequence is TGTGCCAGCAGTGGACAGGGCCAATTCTACGAGCAGTACTTC. Translated: CASSGQGQFYEQYF.

This clonotype was seen ten or more times. The chain joins TRBV20-1 to TRBJ2-1; TRBD2 matches at 9 bases. There are 13 residues in the CDR3. Germline CDR1 is DFQATT and CDR2 is SNEGSKA (reference sequence). The V segment lost 3 bases and the J segment 7 bases; nucleotides outside the gene matches: 4. CDR3 nucleotide sequence: TGCAGTGCTAGTTGGAGCGGGAGGAATGAGCAGTTCTTC. Encoded protein: CSASWSGRNEQFF.